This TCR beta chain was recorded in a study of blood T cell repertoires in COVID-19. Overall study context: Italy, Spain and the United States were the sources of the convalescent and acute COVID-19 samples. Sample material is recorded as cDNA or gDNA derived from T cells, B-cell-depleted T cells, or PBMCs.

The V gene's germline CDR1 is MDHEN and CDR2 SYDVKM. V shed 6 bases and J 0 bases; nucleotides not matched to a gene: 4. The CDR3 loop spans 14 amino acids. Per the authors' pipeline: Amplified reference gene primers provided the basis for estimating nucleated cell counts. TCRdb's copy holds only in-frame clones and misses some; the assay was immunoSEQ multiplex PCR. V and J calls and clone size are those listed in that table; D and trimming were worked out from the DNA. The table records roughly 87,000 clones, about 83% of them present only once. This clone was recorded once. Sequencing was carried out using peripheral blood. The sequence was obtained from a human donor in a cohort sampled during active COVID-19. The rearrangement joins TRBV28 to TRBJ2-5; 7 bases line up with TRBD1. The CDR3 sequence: CASSQGQNQETQYF. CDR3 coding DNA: TGTGCCAGCAGCCAGGGACAGAACCAAGAGACCCAGTACTTC.